These 16 T cell receptor beta chains came from one sample sequenced in a study of cytomegalovirus exposure and HLA in healthy donors. The PCR ran on 60 Vbeta and 13 Jbeta primers. Clones were sequenced by immunoSEQ multiplex PCR, and TCRdb holds only the in-frame ones, with some missing. Among approximately 290,000 clones listed, approximately 80% were seen once. The material sequenced was PBMCs. These receptors were obtained from a girl aged 2 to 9 in good health and CMV-seronegative.

CDR3 protein: CASSPRMSDSNYGYTF. CDR3 DNA sequence: TGTGCCAGCTCACCGCGCATGTCGGACAGCAACTATGGCTACACCTTC. The chain is built from TRBV18 and TRBJ1-2; perhaps TRBD1 as D (6 bases). Per the germline V gene, CDR1 is KGHSH and CDR2 is LQKENI. This CDR3 is 16 amino acids long. Trimming removed 3 bases from V and 2 bases from J, with 16 bases in between. Drawing the rest from reference TRBV18 and TRBJ1-2, the complete variable domain is NAGVMQNPRHLVRRRGQEARLRCSPMKGHSHVYWYRQLPEEGLKFMVYLQKENIIDESGMPKERFSAEFPKEGPSILRIQQVVRGDSAAYFCASSPRMSDSNYGYTFGSGTRLTVV.

The table lists this clone with a few counts. This sequence joins TRBV28 and TRBJ2-1, with D perhaps matching TRBD2 (5 bases). Germline assignment: CDR1 MDHEN and CDR2 SYDVKM. CDR3 length equals 14 residues. Trimming shortened V by 6 bases and J by 8 bases, and 17 bases separated the two germline ends. CDR3 DNA sequence: TGTGCCAGCAGCATACTCGGGATGATAGATGAGCAGTTCTTC. Translation: CASSILGMIDEQFF.

Only a few counts were recorded for this clone. V is TRBV5-1 and J is TRBJ2-1, with 8 bases identical to TRBD2. Unmatched junction bases numbered 13, after V lost 5 bases and J lost 6 bases. Germline CDR1 is SGHRS and CDR2 is YFSETQ. This CDR3 comprises 16 residues. The CDR3, as DNA: TGCGCCAGCAGTGGTAGGAGCGGGGGAGGCCTCAATGAGCAGTTCTTC. This codes for CASSGRSGGGLNEQFF.

The V and J genes are TRBV6-5 and TRBJ2-7; 8 positions agree with TRBD1. The germline gives CDR1 MNHEY, CDR2 SVGAGI. J was trimmed by 3 bases and V by 2 bases; bases with no gene match: 3. The CDR3 is made up of 14 amino acids. The CDR3 bases are TGTGCCAGCAGTTACCTACAGGGGGACTACGAGCAGTACTTC. Its protein product is CASSYLQGDYEQYF.

V and J are TRBV19 and TRBJ2-1; 8 nucleotides agree with TRBD2. Trimming cost V 9 bases and J 4 bases; bases outside gene matches: 14. CDR3 size: 16 residues. Germline CDR1 reads LNHDA; CDR2 reads SQIVND (reference sequence). DNA of the CDR3: TGTGCCAGCACGGGGGGGGGCCGTGGGTTGTACAATGAGCAGTTCTTC. Its protein product is CASTGGGRGLYNEQFF.

This chain connects TRBV19 to TRBJ2-2; D remains ambiguous. CDR3 size: 15 residues. Germline lookup yields CDR1 LNHDA and CDR2 SQIVND (reference sequence). Trimming cost V 7 bases and J 5 bases, with 17 bases left between them. The CDR3, as DNA: TGTGCCAGTAATCAGCGACCAGATAGGACCGGGGAGCTGTTTTTT. Translating it yields CASNQRPDRTGELFF.

V gene TRBV30 combines with J gene TRBJ1-2; 10 positions agree with TRBD1. There are 13 residues in the CDR3. The J segment lost 8 bases and the V segment lost 2 bases, leaving 5 bases of the junction unmatched. Germline V gene sequence: CDR1 GTSNPN, CDR2 SVGIG (reference sequence). The CDR3, as DNA: TGTGCCTGGAGTTGGAGGACAGGGGGGGGCTACACCTTC. Translated, it gives CAWSWRTGGGYTF. The variable domain in full, with the rest retrieved from reference TRBV30 and TRBJ1-2, is SQTIHQWPATLVQPVGSPLSLECTVEGTSNPNLYWYRQAAGRGLQLLFYSVGIGQISSEVPQNLSASRPQDRQFILSSKKLLLSDSGFYLCAWSWRTGGGYTFGSGTRLTVV.

This clone was detected a few times. The chain has TRBV29-1 and TRBJ2-5; the D is unclear. Germline values: CDR1 SQVTM, CDR2 ANQGSEA. This CDR3 region has 12 residues. Trimming took 3 bases from V and 1 from J, leaving 6 bases between them. The CDR3 nucleotides are TGCAGCGTTGATCACGGCCAAGAGACCCAGTACTTC. Translated, it gives CSVDHGQETQYF.

V and J are TRBV28 and TRBJ1-5, with no clear D. The V gene's germline CDR1 is MDHEN and CDR2 SYDVKM. The CDR3 contains 17 residues. The V and J ends lost 1 base and 0 bases respectively, with 13 bases between them. The CDR3 loop is CASSLSNSLYSNQPQHF. CDR3 in DNA: TGTGCCAGCAGTTTATCCAACTCACTCTATAGCAATCAGCCCCAGCATTTT.

This sequence joins TRBV9 and TRBJ2-1, with a tentative D call TRBD2 (5 bases). CDR1 and CDR2 from the germline V gene are SGDLS and YYNGEE. The CDR3 extends over 14 amino acids. Trimming took off 4 bases at V and 6 bases at J, with 14 bases between the two ends. CDR3 in amino acids: CASSHRDWLNEQFF. The CDR3 DNA sequence: TGTGCCAGCAGCCACCGGGATTGGCTCAATGAGCAGTTCTTC.

The J gene is TRBJ1-5, the V gene TRBV23-1; TRBD1 is a possible D gene (6 bases). TRBV23-1 is given ORF status, its function remaining uncertain. Deletions cut 3 bases from V and 7 bases from J, with 13 bases between. The CDR3 contains 14 residues. CDR3: CASSHQGLRQPQHF. In DNA form, the CDR3 reads TGCGCCAGCAGTCACCAGGGGCTTAGGCAGCCCCAGCATTTT.

The rearrangement joins TRBV2 to TRBJ2-1; tentatively, D is TRBD1 (6 bases). Germline loops: CDR1 SNHLY, CDR2 FYNNEI. This CDR3 has 15 amino acids. V lost 8 bases and J lost 0, with 14 bases in between. Here the CDR3 reads CASVSRGSSYNEQFF. CDR3 sequence (DNA): TGTGCCAGCGTCTCGAGGGGGAGCTCCTACAATGAGCAGTTCTTC.

The chain combines TRBV5-4 with TRBJ2-3, with 10 bases fitting TRBD2. Germline V lookup: CDR1 SGHNT, CDR2 YYREEE (reference sequence). This CDR3 has 15 amino acids. The V gene end was trimmed by 4 bases and the J gene end by 3 bases; junction bases not matched to a gene: 5. In DNA, the CDR3 is TGTGCCAGCAGCGCGCTAGCGGGAGCAACAGATACGCAGTATTTT. This sequence encodes CASSALAGATDTQYF. The variable domain in full, completed from reference TRBV5-4 and TRBJ2-3, reads ETGVTQSPTHLIKTRGQQVTLRCSSQSGHNTVSWYQQALGQGPQFIFQYYREEENGRGNFPPRFSGLQFPNYSSELNVNALELDDSALYLCASSALAGATDTQYFGPGTRLTVL.

This clone has a handful of counts. The chain is built from TRBV5-1 and TRBJ2-1; TRBD1 matches at 8 bases. Germline V lookup: CDR1 SGHRS, CDR2 YFSETQ. V was clipped by 3 bases and J by 12 bases; unmatched bases: 17. CDR3 length equals 16 residues. Here the CDR3 DNA reads TGCGCCAGCAGCTCGACGGGATGGACAGGGCCGTCGGGGCAGTTCTTC. It is translated as CASSSTGWTGPSGQFF.

The rearrangement links TRBV30 to TRBJ2-2; the D gene is possibly TRBD1 (5 bases). Germline CDR1 reads GTSNPN; CDR2 reads SVGIG (reference sequence). The CDR3 is made up of 12 amino acids. The V gene lost 3 bases and the J gene lost 7 bases, with 9 bases spanning the gap. DNA for the CDR3: TGTGCCTGGAGGGTCAGGGTCGGGGAGCTGTTTTTT. It specifies CAWRVRVGELFF. The entire variable domain, with the rest obtained from reference TRBV30 and TRBJ2-2, is as follows: SQTIHQWPATLVQPVGSPLSLECTVEGTSNPNLYWYRQAAGRGLQLLFYSVGIGQISSEVPQNLSASRPQDRQFILSSKKLLLSDSGFYLCAWRVRVGELFFGEGSRLTVL.

The V call is TRBV4-1, the J call TRBJ1-5; D is ambiguous. Deletions cut 0 bases from V and 1 base from J, with 10 bases between. The germline V gene has CDR1 MGHRA and CDR2 YSYEKL. The CDR3 totals 16 residues. The CDR3 region has the DNA TGCGCCAGCAGCCAAGAAACGGGGTTAAGCAATCAGCCCCAGCATTTT. Residues: CASSQETGLSNQPQHF.